Listed below are T cell receptor beta chains from one sample, sequenced in a study of Graves' ophthalmopathy and Graves' hyperthyroidism. TCRdb passed the multiplex PCR reads through MiXCR, listing each CDR3 protein once. The table lists around 520,000 distinct CDR3 sequences, roughly 39% of them singletons, with about 4.1% in the top ten. The sample consisted of peripheral blood or thyroid tissue (not recorded which). The receptors originated from an adult man with Graves' hyperthyroidism. Each CDR3 is given with its conserved first and last residue. Fields, in order: CDR3 length, J gene, clone size, D gene, V gene, CDR3 DNA, CDR3 protein. The D gene is left open where the match is weak. Expanded clones get a size class; other rows say once, few or many, or leave the size out.

14,TRBJ2-1,-,-,TRBV10-3,TGTGCCATCCTGAACGGGGGCCCGGGTAATGAGCAGTTCTTC,CAILNGGPGNEQFF
15,TRBJ1-2,many,TRBD1,TRBV5-6,TGTGCCAGCAGCTTGGGGGTAGGGACAGTTTATGGCTACACCTTC,CASSLGVGTVYGYTF
15,TRBJ2-7,-,TRBD1,TRBV5-4,TGTGCCAGCAGCTTGCGAGGGGGCGCGGTTTACGAGCAGTACTTC,CASSLRGGAVYEQYF
11,TRBJ2-7,many,-,TRBV29-1,TGCAGCGCCGCACAGGCCTACGAGCAGTACTTC,CSAAQAYEQYF
14,TRBJ1-1,many,-,TRBV5-1,TGCGCCAGCAGCGAGTCGACGAAGAACACTGAAGCTTTCTTT,CASSESTKNTEAFF
12,TRBJ1-2,-,-,TRBV29-1,TGCAGCGTTAGGCAGCTGTTCTCTGGAAACACCTTC,CSVRQLFSGNTF
15,TRBJ1-1,many,TRBD1,TRBV10-3,TGTGCCATCAGCCAGGGGGCGAATCTGAACACTGAAGCTTTCTTT,CAISQGANLNTEAFF
12,TRBJ2-7,-,-,TRBV3-1,TGTGCCAGCAGCCAGGGGCGAGACGAGCAGTACTTC,CASSQGRDEQYF
16,TRBJ2-7,-,TRBD2,TRBV24-1,TGTGCCACCAGTGATTCGGCTAGCGGGGACATGGACGAGCAGTACTTC,CATSDSASGDMDEQYF
17,TRBJ2-2,-,-,TRBV7-2,TGTGCCAGCAGCTTAAATAGGTGGAAGCAGAACACCGGGGAGCTGTTTTTT,CASSLNRWKQNTGELFF
14,TRBJ2-7,many,TRBD2,TRBV2,TGTGCCGGGAAGACTAGCGGGGTCTCCTACGAGCAGTACTTC,CAGKTSGVSYEQYF
14,TRBJ1-3,-,TRBD1,TRBV5-1,TGCGCCAGCAGCGCCAGGGGGTCTGGAAACACCATATATTTT,CASSARGSGNTIYF
15,TRBJ2-1,-,TRBD2,TRBV2,TGTGCCAGCAGTGAAATAGCGGGAGGGCCGGGTGAGCAGTTCTTC,CASSEIAGGPGEQFF
13,TRBJ1-6,many,-,TRBV6-1,TGTGCCAGCAGCATTATACAGGGATCACCCCTCCACTTT,CASSIIQGSPLHF
15,TRBJ2-5,-,TRBD2,TRBV19,TGTGCCAGTAGTATACTAGCGGGAGGGGTGAATGAGCAGTACTTC,CASSILAGGVNEQYF
12,TRBJ1-2,many,-,TRBV24-1,TGTGCCACCAGTGATTGGGCCTATGGCTACACCTTC,CATSDWAYGYTF
16,TRBJ1-3,many,-,TRBV24-1,TGTGCCACCAGTGATTTGCTCCAGGTCTCTGGAAACACCATATATTTT,CATSDLLQVSGNTIYF
15,TRBJ2-2,few,-,TRBV6-5,TGTGCCAGCAGTTACTCAATTAAAGGCACCGGGGAGCTGTTTTTT,CASSYSIKGTGELFF
14,TRBJ1-5,many,TRBD1,TRBV10-3,TGTGCCACCAGGATTACAGGGGGCACTCAGCCCCAGCATTTT,CATRITGGTQPQHF
14,TRBJ2-7,many,-,TRBV6-1,TGTGCCAGCATGGGCCAGCCTTCCCCCTACGAGCAGTACTTC,CASMGQPSPYEQYF
14,TRBJ2-7,many,-,TRBV7-2,TGTGCCAGCAGCTTATACGGCAGCTCCTACGAGCAGTACTTC,CASSLYGSSYEQYF
13,TRBJ2-7,-,-,TRBV10-3,TGTGCCATCAGTGAGGAGGGGCTCTACGAGCAGTACTTC,CAISEEGLYEQYF